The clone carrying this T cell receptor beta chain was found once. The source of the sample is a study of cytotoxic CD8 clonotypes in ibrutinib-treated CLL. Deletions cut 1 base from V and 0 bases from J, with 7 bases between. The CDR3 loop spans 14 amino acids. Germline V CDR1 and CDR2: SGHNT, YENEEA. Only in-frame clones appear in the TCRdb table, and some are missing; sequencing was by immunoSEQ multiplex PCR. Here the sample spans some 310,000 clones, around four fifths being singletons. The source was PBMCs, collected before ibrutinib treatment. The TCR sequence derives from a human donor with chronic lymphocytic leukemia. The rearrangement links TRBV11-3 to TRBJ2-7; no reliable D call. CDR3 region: CASSLGAGSYEQYF. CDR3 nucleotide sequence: TGTGCCAGCAGCTTAGGCGCCGGCTCCTACGAGCAGTACTTC.